Below, 26 T cell receptor beta chains from the same sample are listed, as sequenced in a study of T cell responses to AZD1222 COVID-19 vaccine. Clones were sequenced by immunoSEQ multiplex PCR, and TCRdb holds only the in-frame ones, with some missing. The data show fewer than 250,000 clones, with about 92% seen just once and 1% to 1.5% held by the top ten. This material consisted of peripheral blood, taken on day 0 of AZD1222 vaccination. The receptors shown here come from an adult in good health.

V usage is TRBV6-5 and J usage is TRBJ2-5; 10 bases fit TRBD2. The CDR3 sequence is 15 residues long. V gave up 6 bases and J gave up 5 bases; unmatched junction bases: 9. Germline values: CDR1 MNHEY, CDR2 SVGAGI. CDR3 sequence (DNA): TGTGCCAGCAGGGCGCAGCTAGCGGGGGTTGAGACCCAGTACTTC. It encodes CASRAQLAGVETQYF.

This chain uses TRBV6-5 with TRBJ1-2; D is possibly TRBD1 (6 bases). The V end lost 7 bases, the J end lost 6 bases, and 21 bases lay between the germline ends. This CDR3 has 15 amino acids. CDR1 is MNHEY and CDR2 is SVGAGI in the germline V gene. The CDR3 sequence: CASTQLPGAVHGYTF. The CDR3 bases are TGTGCCAGCACCCAATTACCAGGGGCTGTTCATGGCTACACCTTC.

This rearrangement joins TRBV18 to TRBJ1-1, with D perhaps TRBD1 (6 bases). Germline V gives CDR1 KGHSH, CDR2 LQKENI. CDR3 length: 15 residues. Trimming pared 0 bases from V and 4 bases from J, leaving 12 bases between. The CDR3 coding sequence is TGTGCCAGCTCACCACCCGGGGGCTTCGGCACTGAAGCTTTCTTT. This codes for CASSPPGGFGTEAFF.

This chain links TRBV19 with TRBJ1-2; the D gene is possibly TRBD1 (5 bases). V dropped 4 bases and J dropped 4 bases, with 10 bases sitting between them. CDR3 length: 13 amino acids. Germline CDR1 LNHDA, CDR2 SQIVND (reference sequence). The DNA of the CDR3 is TGTGCCAGTAGTACCCGGGACCTCTATGGCTACACCTTC. Translated: CASSTRDLYGYTF. The full variable domain, rest sourced from reference TRBV19 and TRBJ1-2, is DGGITQSPKYLFRKEGQNVTLSCEQNLNHDAMYWYRQDPGQGLRLIYYSQIVNDFQKGDIAEGYSVSREKKESFPLTVTSAQKNPTAFYLCASSTRDLYGYTFGSGTRLTVV.

The chain is built from TRBV25-1 and TRBJ1-1; 8 bases match TRBD1. V shed 3 bases, J shed 6 bases, and the junction held 6 bases outside the gene matches. Germline lookup yields CDR1 MGHDK and CDR2 SYGVNS. The CDR3 covers 14 residues. The DNA of the CDR3 is TGTGCCAGCAGTGAGACAGGGGTTTTGTCTGAAGCTTTCTTT. This encodes CASSETGVLSEAFF.

The V gene is TRBV11-3, the J gene TRBJ2-5; D is unresolved. The CDR3 consists of 17 residues. Trimming cost V 1 base and J 3 bases, with 18 bases left between them. The germline CDR1 and CDR2 sequences are SGHNT and YENEEA. CDR3 in DNA: TGTGCCAGCAGCTTAGCCTTTGGTCCGGAAGGAAAAGAGACCCAGTACTTC. Its translation: CASSLAFGPEGKETQYF.

V usage is TRBV9 and J usage is TRBJ1-2, with D uncertain. Germline loops: CDR1 SGDLS, CDR2 YYNGEE. This CDR3 has 15 residues. Trimming pared 2 bases from V and 4 bases from J, leaving 15 bases between. The CDR3 nucleotides read TGTGCCAGCAGCGTGGACGTTCGAACCGGCTATGGCTACACCTTC. It yields the protein CASSVDVRTGYGYTF. The whole variable domain, filled in from reference TRBV9 and TRBJ1-2, reads DSGVTQTPKHLITATGQRVTLRCSPRSGDLSVYWYQQSLDQGLQFLIQYYNGEERAKGNILERFSAQQFPDLHSELNLSSLELGDSALYFCASSVDVRTGYGYTFGSGTRLTVV.

The chain recombines TRBV4-1 with TRBJ1-5; no definite D call. V was cut by 3 bases and J by 1 base, with 7 bases left in between. CDR1 and CDR2 from the germline V gene are MGHRA and YSYEKL. The CDR3 is 14 residues long. In nucleotides, the CDR3 is TGCGCCAGCAGCCAGGGCAGGAGCAATCAGCCCCAGCATTTT. Its protein is CASSQGRSNQPQHF.

This clone was picked up one time. V gene TRBV2 combines with J gene TRBJ1-2; perhaps TRBD1 as D (5 bases). CDR1 is SNHLY and CDR2 is FYNNEI in the germline V gene. V shed 6 bases and J shed 0 bases, with 11 bases lying between them. CDR3 length equals 14 residues. The CDR3 here is CASRGDSSNYGYTF. Here the CDR3 DNA reads TGTGCCAGCAGGGGAGACAGTTCTAACTATGGCTACACCTTC.

The V and J genes are TRBV6-1 and TRBJ2-3; D uncertain. Germline-derived CDR1 and CDR2 are MNHNS and SASEGT. Trimming removed 2 bases at V and 1 base at J, with 10 bases between. CDR3 length equals 15 residues. The CDR3 sequence: CASSERTLGTDTQYF. CDR3 in DNA: TGTGCCAGCAGTGAAAGGACCCTTGGCACAGATACGCAGTATTTT.

This clone was seen only once. This chain links TRBV5-5 with TRBJ2-7, with D maybe TRBD1 (5 bases). The germline V gene encodes CDR1 SGHKS and CDR2 YYEKEE (reference sequence). The CDR3 loop spans 13 amino acids. V was trimmed by 1 base and J by 4 bases, leaving 9 bases between them. The CDR3 bases are TGTGCCAGCAGCTTGCAGGGCCCGTACGAGCAGTACTTC. Protein: CASSLQGPYEQYF.

In its sample, this clone was seen once. V usage is TRBV12-3 or TRBV12-4 and J usage is TRBJ1-2; 8 bases map to TRBD1. There are 13 residues in the CDR3. J lost 6 bases, V lost 5 bases, and 5 bases had no gene match. The CDR3 bases are TGTGCCAGCAGTCGGACAGGGTTCGATGGCTACACCTTC. As protein: CASSRTGFDGYTF.

The V call is TRBV19, the J call TRBJ1-1; D gene uncertain. Germline V CDR1 and CDR2: LNHDA, SQIVND (reference sequence). Trimming removed 5 bases at V and 10 bases at J, with 17 bases between. This CDR3 is 13 amino acids long. The CDR3, as DNA: TGTGCCAGTAGTCCAATGGACGAAAGGCCAGCTTTCTTT. It is translated as CASSPMDERPAFF.

The rearrangement uses TRBV3-1 (or the pseudogene TRBV3-2) and TRBJ2-5; 7 nucleotides match TRBD1. This CDR3 comprises 13 residues. The J segment lost 4 bases and the V segment lost 6 bases, leaving 5 bases of the junction unmatched. Germline values: CDR1 LGHDT, CDR2 YNNKEL (reference sequence). CDR3 region: CASSNRGRETQYF. DNA of the CDR3: TGTGCCAGCAGTAACAGGGGCCGAGAGACCCAGTACTTC.

The CDR3, as DNA: TGTGCCAGTAGTATTGGACAGGGGGCGATTATAAGTCAGCCCCAGCATTTT. Protein sequence: CASSIGQGAIISQPQHF. The chain uses TRBV19 and TRBJ1-5; 11 bases agree with TRBD1. V shed 3 bases, J shed 6 bases, and the junction held 10 bases outside the gene matches. This CDR3 spans 17 amino acids. Germline V gene data show CDR1 as LNHDA and CDR2 as SQIVND (reference sequence). Full variable domain (remainder filled in from reference TRBV19 and TRBJ1-5): DGGITQSPKYLFRKEGQNVTLSCEQNLNHDAMYWYRQDPGQGLRLIYYSQIVNDFQKGDIAEGYSVSREKKESFPLTVTSAQKNPTAFYLCASSIGQGAIISQPQHFGDGTRLSIL.

This chain joins TRBV21-1 and TRBJ1-2; TRBD1 is the table's D call, not checked against the DNA. TRBV21-1 is annotated as a pseudogene. This CDR3 comprises 20 residues. The DNA of the CDR3 is TGTGCCAGCAGCAAACGGACGGGGAGTACCATGGGACAGGGGGCGAGGGGCTACACCTTC. Protein sequence: CASSKRTGSTMGQGARGYTF.

This clone was seen only once. CDR3 nucleotides: TGTGCCAGTAACTTTGGTAGGCTTAACACTGAAGCTTTCTTT. As protein: CASNFGRLNTEAFF. The chain combines TRBV19 with TRBJ1-1; D is ambiguous. The CDR3 contains 14 residues. The V gene lost 7 bases and the J gene lost 2 bases, with 14 bases spanning the gap. The germline gives CDR1 LNHDA, CDR2 SQIVND (reference sequence).

This chain uses TRBV18 with TRBJ2-7; 8 bases align to TRBD2. The trim removed 1 base at V and 7 bases at J, leaving 21 bases unmatched. CDR3 length equals 19 residues. Germline CDR1 is KGHSH and CDR2 is LQKENI. CDR3 loop: CASSPLRGDGGAVLEEQYF. Written as DNA, the CDR3 is TGTGCCAGCTCACCACTCAGGGGCGACGGGGGGGCCGTTTTGGAAGAGCAGTACTTC.

The rearrangement uses TRBV24-1 and TRBJ2-2, with 8 bases identical to TRBD1. The CDR3 loop spans 16 amino acids. V lost 1 base and J lost 6; bases outside the gene matches: 6. Germline V gene lookup returns CDR1 KGHDR and CDR2 SFDVKD. CDR3 amino acids: CATSDFGQGYSGELFF. The CDR3 DNA reads as TGTGCCACCAGTGATTTCGGACAGGGCTACTCCGGGGAGCTGTTTTTT.

The CDR3 loop is CASSESWAEGLDTQYF. The CDR3, as DNA: TGTGCCAGCAGTGAAAGTTGGGCTGAAGGGTTAGATACGCAGTATTTT. This chain connects TRBV6-1 to TRBJ2-3, with unresolved D. The CDR3 is 16 amino acids. From germline, CDR1 is MNHNS and CDR2 SASEGT. Trimming cost V 2 bases and J 5 bases, with 17 bases left between them.

This clone appeared a single time. The chain couples TRBV15 to TRBJ1-5; D remains unclear. CDR1 LNHNV and CDR2 YYDKDF come from the germline V gene (reference sequence). Trimming stripped 1 base from V and 2 bases from J, with 0 bases between. The CDR3 runs to 12 residues. CDR3 amino acids: CATSRGNQPQHF. The CDR3 nucleotides read TGTGCCACCAGCAGAGGCAATCAGCCCCAGCATTTT.

About this clone: Other DNA sequences in this sample translate to the same CDR3. V usage is TRBV5-1 and J usage is TRBJ1-1; D unclear. Deletions cut 1 base from V and 2 bases from J, with 3 bases between. In germline, CDR1 is SGHRS, CDR2 YFSETQ. The CDR3 is 12 residues long. The CDR3: CASSLSNTEAFF. CDR3 bases: TGCGCCAGCAGCTTGTCAAACACTGAAGCTTTCTTT.

The chain carries TRBV2 and TRBJ2-2, with D possibly TRBD1 on 6 matching bases. Germline V gene lookup returns CDR1 SNHLY and CDR2 FYNNEI. Trimming removed 2 bases from V and 4 bases from J, with 11 bases in between. CDR3 length: 15 amino acids. DNA for the CDR3: TGTGCCAGCAGTGAAAACAGGGTTGGCACCGGGGAGCTGTTTTTT. Amino acid sequence: CASSENRVGTGELFF.

In regard to this clone: The same CDR3 arises from other DNA sequences in this sample as well. This chain links TRBV18 with TRBJ1-1, with unresolved D. V was shortened by 2 bases and J by 0 bases, with 4 bases between the two germline ends. Germline V gene data show CDR1 as KGHSH and CDR2 as LQKENI. CDR3 length: 13 amino acids. The CDR3 nucleotides are TGTGCCAGCTCACCAGGGGTGAACACTGAAGCTTTCTTT. It codes for CASSPGVNTEAFF.

V gene TRBV19 combines with J gene TRBJ1-5; D may be TRBD1 (6 bases). The CDR3 consists of 14 residues. V was trimmed by 9 bases and J by 0 bases, leaving 12 bases between them. From germline, CDR1 is LNHDA and CDR2 SQIVND (reference sequence). The chain's CDR3 is CASEQGSSNQPQHF. Here the CDR3 DNA reads TGTGCCAGCGAACAGGGAAGTAGCAATCAGCCCCAGCATTTT.

The chain employs TRBV12-3 or TRBV12-4 and TRBJ1-2, with D possibly TRBD1 on 5 matching bases. The CDR3 loop spans 13 amino acids. With 4 bases removed from V and 2 bases from J, the gap between germline ends came to 8 bases. As DNA, the CDR3 is TGTGCCAGCAGTTCGGGGCAGAACTATGGCTACACCTTC. This codes for CASSSGQNYGYTF.